This T cell receptor (beta chain) was sequenced during a study of blood T cell repertoires in COVID-19. The repertoire was sequenced with immunoSEQ multiplex PCR; TCRdb's copy has only in-frame clones and lacks some. The sample shows around 37,000 clones, 70% to 90% of them seen only once. J lost 11 bases, V lost 2 bases, and 9 bases had no gene match. CDR3 length: 14 amino acids. In germline, CDR1 is MDHEN, CDR2 SYDVKM. Source material: peripheral blood. The rearrangement uses TRBV28 and TRBJ1-2; 9 positions match TRBD1. The TCR comes from a man aged 50 to 59 with active COVID-19. Written as DNA, the CDR3 is TGTGCCAGCAGTTTAAATTTGGGACAGGGACTTTACACCTTC. Its translation is CASSLNLGQGLYTF.